This T cell receptor beta chain was obtained from a study of CD8+ T cells in alopecia areata. A few counts support this clone. One end of the junction varies from germline; a read error may be responsible. Reverse transcribed after extraction, RNA yielded cDNA as the sequencing template. Sequencing used immunoSEQ multiplex PCR; TCRdb keeps in-frame clones, though not all of them. The table has about 200,000 clones, around 50% seen once. The CDR3 spans 15 residues. The germline CDR1 and CDR2 sequences are MRHNA and SNTAGT. The specimen sequenced was CD8+ T cells sorted from blood. The V call is TRBV6-4, the J call TRBJ2-3; 8 bases are shared with TRBD2. The source is a human donor in good health. CDR3 in amino acids: CASSYSAGGSDTQYF. In DNA, the CDR3 is TGTGCCAGCAGTTACTCCGCGGGGGGTTCAGATACGCAGTATTTT.